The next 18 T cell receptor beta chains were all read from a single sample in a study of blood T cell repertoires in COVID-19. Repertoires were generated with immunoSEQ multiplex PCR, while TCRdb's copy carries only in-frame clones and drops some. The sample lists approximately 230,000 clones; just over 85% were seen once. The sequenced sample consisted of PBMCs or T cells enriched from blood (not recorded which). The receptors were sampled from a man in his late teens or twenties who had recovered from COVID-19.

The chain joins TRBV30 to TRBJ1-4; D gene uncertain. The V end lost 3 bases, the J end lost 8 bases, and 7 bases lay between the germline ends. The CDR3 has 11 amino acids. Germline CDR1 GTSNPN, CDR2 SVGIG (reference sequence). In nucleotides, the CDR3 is TGTGCCTGGAGCCACGCGGAAAAACTGTTTTTT. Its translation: CAWSHAEKLFF.

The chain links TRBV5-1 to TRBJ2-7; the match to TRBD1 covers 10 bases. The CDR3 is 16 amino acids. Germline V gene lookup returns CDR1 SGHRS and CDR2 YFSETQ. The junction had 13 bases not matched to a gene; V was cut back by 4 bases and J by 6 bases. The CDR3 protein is CASSGGTGAIQSEQYF. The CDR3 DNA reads TGCGCCAGCAGCGGCGGGACAGGGGCTATTCAGAGCGAGCAGTACTTC.

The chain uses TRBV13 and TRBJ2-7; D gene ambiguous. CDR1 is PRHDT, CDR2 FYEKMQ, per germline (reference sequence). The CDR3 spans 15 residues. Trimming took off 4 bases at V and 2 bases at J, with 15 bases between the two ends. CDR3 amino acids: CASSSPAPSAYEQYF. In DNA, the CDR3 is TGTGCCAGCAGCTCTCCCGCCCCTAGTGCCTACGAGCAGTACTTC.

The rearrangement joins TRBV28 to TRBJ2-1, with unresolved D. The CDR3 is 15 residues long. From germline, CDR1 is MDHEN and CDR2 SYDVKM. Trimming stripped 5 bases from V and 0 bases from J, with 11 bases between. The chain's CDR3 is CASSRAPSSYNEQFF. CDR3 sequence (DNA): TGTGCCAGCAGTCGCGCGCCGAGCTCCTACAATGAGCAGTTCTTC.

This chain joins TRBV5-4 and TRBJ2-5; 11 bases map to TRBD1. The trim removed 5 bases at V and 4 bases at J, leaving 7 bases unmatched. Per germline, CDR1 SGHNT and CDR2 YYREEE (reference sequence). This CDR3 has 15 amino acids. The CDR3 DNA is TGTGCCAGCAGACACCGGACAGGGGGCTTAGAGACCCAGTACTTC. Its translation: CASRHRTGGLETQYF.

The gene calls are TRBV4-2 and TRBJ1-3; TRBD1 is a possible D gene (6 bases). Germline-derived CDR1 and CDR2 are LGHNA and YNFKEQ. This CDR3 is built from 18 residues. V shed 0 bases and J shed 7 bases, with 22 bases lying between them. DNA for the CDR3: TGTGCCAGCAGCCAAGATGGGCTCAGGGGAGGGCAGGTTAACACCATATATTTT. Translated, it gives CASSQDGLRGGQVNTIYF.

The CDR3 DNA reads TGTGCCTGGAGTGCAATGACAGGGTTGGGACTAGCTAATATGTACAATGAGCAGTTCTTC. Translating gives CAWSAMTGLGLANMYNEQFF. The rearrangement links TRBV30 to TRBJ2-1, with 9 bases fitting TRBD2. With V trimmed by 1 base and J by 4 bases, 20 bases remained unmatched. Germline loops: CDR1 GTSNPN, CDR2 SVGIG (reference sequence). The CDR3 extends over 20 amino acids.

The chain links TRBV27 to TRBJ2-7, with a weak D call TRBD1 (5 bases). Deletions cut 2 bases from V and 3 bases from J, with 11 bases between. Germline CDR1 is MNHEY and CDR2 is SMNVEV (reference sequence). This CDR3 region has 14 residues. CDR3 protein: CASSLGANYYEQYF. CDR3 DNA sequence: TGTGCCAGCAGTTTAGGGGCTAACTACTACGAGCAGTACTTC.

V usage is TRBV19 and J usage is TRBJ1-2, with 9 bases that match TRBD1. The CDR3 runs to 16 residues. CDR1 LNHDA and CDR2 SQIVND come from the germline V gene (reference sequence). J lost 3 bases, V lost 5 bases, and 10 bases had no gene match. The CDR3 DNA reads TGTGCCAGTAGTCCTCGGGACAGGGCAACCCACTATGGCTACACCTTC. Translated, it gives CASSPRDRATHYGYTF.

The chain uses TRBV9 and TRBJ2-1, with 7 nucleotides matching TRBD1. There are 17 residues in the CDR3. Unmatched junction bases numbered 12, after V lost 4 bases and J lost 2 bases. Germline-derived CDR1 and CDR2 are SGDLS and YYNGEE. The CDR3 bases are TGTGCCAGCAGCCCCCGGGACAGCCCAACACCCTACAATGAGCAGTTCTTC. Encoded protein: CASSPRDSPTPYNEQFF.

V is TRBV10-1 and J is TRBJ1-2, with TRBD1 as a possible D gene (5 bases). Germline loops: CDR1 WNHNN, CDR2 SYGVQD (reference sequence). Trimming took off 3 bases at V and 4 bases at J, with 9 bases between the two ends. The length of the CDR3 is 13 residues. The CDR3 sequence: CASSERQSYGYTF. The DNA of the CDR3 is TGCGCCAGCAGTGAAAGACAGAGCTATGGCTACACCTTC.

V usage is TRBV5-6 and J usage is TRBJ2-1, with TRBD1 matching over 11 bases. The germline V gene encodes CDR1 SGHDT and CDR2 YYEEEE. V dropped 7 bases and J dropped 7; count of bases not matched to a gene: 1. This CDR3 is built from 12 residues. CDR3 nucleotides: TGTGCCAGCGGACAGGGGGCTAATGAGCAGTTCTTC. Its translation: CASGQGANEQFF.

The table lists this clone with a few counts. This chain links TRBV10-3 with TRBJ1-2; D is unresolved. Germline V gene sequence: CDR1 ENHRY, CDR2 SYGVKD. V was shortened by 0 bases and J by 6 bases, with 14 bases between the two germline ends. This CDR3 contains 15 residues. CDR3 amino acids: CAISESYAEANGYTF. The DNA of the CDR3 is TGTGCCATCAGTGAGTCCTACGCGGAGGCCAATGGCTACACCTTC.

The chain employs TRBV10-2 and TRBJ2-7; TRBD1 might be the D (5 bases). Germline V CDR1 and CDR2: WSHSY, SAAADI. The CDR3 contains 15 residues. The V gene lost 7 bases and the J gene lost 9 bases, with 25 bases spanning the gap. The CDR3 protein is CASTEQALANSGQYF. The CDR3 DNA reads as TGCGCCAGCACAGAACAGGCCTTAGCCAATTCCGGGCAGTACTTC.

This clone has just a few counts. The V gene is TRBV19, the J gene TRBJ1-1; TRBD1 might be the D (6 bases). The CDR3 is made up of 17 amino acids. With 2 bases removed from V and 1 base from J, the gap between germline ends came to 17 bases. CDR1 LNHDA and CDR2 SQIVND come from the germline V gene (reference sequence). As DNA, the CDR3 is TGTGCCAGTAGTATAAGCCCTCTCGGACAGCAGAACACTGAAGCTTTCTTT. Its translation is CASSISPLGQQNTEAFF. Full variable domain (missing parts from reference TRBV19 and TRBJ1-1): DGGITQSPKYLFRKEGQNVTLSCEQNLNHDAMYWYRQDPGQGLRLIYYSQIVNDFQKGDIAEGYSVSREKKESFPLTVTSAQKNPTAFYLCASSISPLGQQNTEAFFGQGTRLTVV.

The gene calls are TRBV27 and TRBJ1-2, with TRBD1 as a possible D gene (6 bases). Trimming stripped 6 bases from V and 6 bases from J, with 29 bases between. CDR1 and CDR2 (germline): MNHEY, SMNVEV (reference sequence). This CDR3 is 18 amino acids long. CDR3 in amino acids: CASSLQRGGERGMDGYTF. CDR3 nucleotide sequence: TGTGCCAGCAGCCTCCAGAGGGGGGGTGAAAGGGGGATGGATGGCTACACCTTC.

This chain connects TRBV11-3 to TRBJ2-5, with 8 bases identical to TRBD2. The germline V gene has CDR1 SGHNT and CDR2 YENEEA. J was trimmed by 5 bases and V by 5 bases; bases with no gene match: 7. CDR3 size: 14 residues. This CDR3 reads CASSPREGRETQYF. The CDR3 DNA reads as TGTGCCAGCAGCCCCCGGGAGGGCAGGGAGACCCAGTACTTC.

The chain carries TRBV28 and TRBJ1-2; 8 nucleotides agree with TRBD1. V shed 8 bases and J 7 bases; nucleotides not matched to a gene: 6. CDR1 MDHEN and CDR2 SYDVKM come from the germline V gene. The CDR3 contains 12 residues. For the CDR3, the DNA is TGTGCCAGCTGGCAGGGGGCGGGTGGCTACACCTTC. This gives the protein CASWQGAGGYTF.